The entry below gives a single TCR beta chain sequence along with its context. Libraries were prepared by immunoSEQ multiplex PCR; TCRdb keeps only in-frame clonotypes and omits some of them. The repertoire holds about 230,000 clones, with 83% as singletons. The sample originates from a study of blood T cell repertoires in COVID-19. On the study more broadly: Sites across the United States, Italy and Spain contributed samples from acute and convalescent COVID-19. From T cells, B-cell-depleted T cells, or PBMCs came the material, which was cDNA or gDNA.

The length of the CDR3 is 14 residues. The germline V and J ends were trimmed by 1 base and 10 bases, with 11 bases remaining between them. The germline V gene encodes CDR1 SGHTA and CDR2 FQGTGA. The chain couples TRBV7-3 to TRBJ1-6, with D tentatively TRBD1 (5 bases). The receptor was derived from a woman aged 45 to 65 with acute or convalescent COVID-19. The sequenced sample was peripheral blood. CDR3 region: CASSLNPGNSPLHF. In nucleotides, the CDR3 is TGTGCCAGCAGCTTAAATCCAGGGAACTCACCCCTCCACTTT.